This T cell receptor beta chain was captured by sequencing in a study of identical twins. This clonotype was counted many times. The J segment lost 9 bases and the V segment lost 3 bases, leaving 6 bases of the junction unmatched. This CDR3 is 15 amino acids long. TCRdb re-analysed the 5' RACE reads in MiXCR, keeping a single row per CDR3 protein. Among 1.5 million or so distinct CDR3 sequences listed, under 35% were seen once. The sequence was obtained from a newborn girl in good health. This chain links TRBV12-3 or TRBV12-4 with TRBJ2-1, with 12 nucleotides matching TRBD2. The sample consisted of cord blood. CDR3 coding DNA: TGTGCCAGCAGTTTTCTCCTAGCGGGGGGGGGTGAGCAGTTCTTC. Its translation: CASSFLLAGGGEQFF.